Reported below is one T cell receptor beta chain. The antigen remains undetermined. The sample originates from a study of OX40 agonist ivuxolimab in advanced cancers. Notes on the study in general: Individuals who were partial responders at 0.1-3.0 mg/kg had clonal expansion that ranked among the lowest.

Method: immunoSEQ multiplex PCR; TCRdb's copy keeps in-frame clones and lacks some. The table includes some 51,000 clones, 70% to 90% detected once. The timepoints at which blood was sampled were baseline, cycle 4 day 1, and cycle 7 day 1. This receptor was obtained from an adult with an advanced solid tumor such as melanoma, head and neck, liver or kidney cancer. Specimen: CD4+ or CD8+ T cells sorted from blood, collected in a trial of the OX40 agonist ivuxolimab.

DNA for the CDR3: TGCGCCAGCGGACTGGTTGGTTTTATGAACACTGAAGCTTTCTTT. Translating it yields CASGLVGFMNTEAFF. V is TRBV5-1 and J is TRBJ1-1; no firm D call. Trimming shortened V by 7 bases and J by 0 bases, and 16 bases separated the two germline ends. Germline lookup yields CDR1 SGHRS and CDR2 YFSETQ. The CDR3 is 15 residues long. Complete variable domain (other parts from reference TRBV5-1 and TRBJ1-1): KAGVTQTPRYLIKTRGQQVTLSCSPISGHRSVSWYQQTPGQGLQFLFEYFSETQRNKGNFPGRFSGRQFSNSRSEMNVSTLELGDSALYLCASGLVGFMNTEAFFGQGTRLTVV.